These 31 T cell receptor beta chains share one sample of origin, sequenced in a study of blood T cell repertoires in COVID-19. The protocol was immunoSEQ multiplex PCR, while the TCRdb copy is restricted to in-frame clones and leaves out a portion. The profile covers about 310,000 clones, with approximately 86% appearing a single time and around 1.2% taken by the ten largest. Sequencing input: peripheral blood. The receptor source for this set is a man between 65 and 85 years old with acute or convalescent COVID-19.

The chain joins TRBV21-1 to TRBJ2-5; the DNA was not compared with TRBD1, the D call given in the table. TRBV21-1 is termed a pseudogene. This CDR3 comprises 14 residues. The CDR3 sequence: CASSKEGQSETQYF. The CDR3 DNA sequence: TGTGCCAGCAGCAAAGAAGGACAGTCAGAGACCCAGTACTTC.

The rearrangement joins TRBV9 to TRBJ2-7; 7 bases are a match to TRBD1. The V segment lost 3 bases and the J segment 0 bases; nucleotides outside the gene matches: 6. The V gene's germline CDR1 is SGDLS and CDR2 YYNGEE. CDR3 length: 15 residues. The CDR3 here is CASSGGQSRSYEQYF. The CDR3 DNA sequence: TGTGCCAGCAGCGGGGGACAGAGTCGCTCCTACGAGCAGTACTTC.

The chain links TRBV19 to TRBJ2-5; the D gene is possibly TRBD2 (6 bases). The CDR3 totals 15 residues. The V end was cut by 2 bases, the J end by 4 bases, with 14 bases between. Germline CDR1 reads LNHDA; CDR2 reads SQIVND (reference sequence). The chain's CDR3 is CASSISFAGRETQYF. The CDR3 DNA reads TGTGCCAGTAGTATAAGCTTCGCGGGGAGAGAGACCCAGTACTTC. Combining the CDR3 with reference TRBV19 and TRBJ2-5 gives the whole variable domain DGGITQSPKYLFRKEGQNVTLSCEQNLNHDAMYWYRQDPGQGLRLIYYSQIVNDFQKGDIAEGYSVSREKKESFPLTVTSAQKNPTAFYLCASSISFAGRETQYFGPGTRLLVL.

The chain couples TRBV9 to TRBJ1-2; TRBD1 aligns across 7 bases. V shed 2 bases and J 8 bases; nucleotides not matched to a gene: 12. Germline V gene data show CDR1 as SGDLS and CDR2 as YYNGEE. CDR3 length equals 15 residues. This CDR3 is CASSVRQGGAGGYTF. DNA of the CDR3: TGTGCCAGCAGCGTTAGACAGGGCGGAGCAGGGGGCTACACCTTC.

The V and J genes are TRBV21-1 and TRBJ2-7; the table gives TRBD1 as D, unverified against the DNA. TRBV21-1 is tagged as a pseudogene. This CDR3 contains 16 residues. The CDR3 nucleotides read TGTGCCAGCAGCAAATATGTCCAGGGGCATTGTTACGAGCAGTACTTC. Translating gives CASSKYVQGHCYEQYF.

The CDR3 region is CASRSGQVDNQPQHF. The DNA for the CDR3 is TGTGCCAGCAGGAGCGGACAGGTAGACAATCAGCCCCAGCATTTT. The rearrangement uses TRBV6-6 and TRBJ1-5; 7 bases match TRBD1. CDR3 length: 15 residues. The germline V gene encodes CDR1 MNHNY and CDR2 SVGAGI (reference sequence). V gave up 6 bases and J gave up 3 bases; unmatched junction bases: 8.

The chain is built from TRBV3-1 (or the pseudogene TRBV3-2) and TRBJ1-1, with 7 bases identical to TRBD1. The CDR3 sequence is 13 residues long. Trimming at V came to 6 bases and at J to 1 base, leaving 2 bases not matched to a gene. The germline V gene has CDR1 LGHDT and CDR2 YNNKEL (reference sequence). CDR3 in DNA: TGTGCCAGCAGACAGGGGCCGAACACTGAAGCTTTCTTT. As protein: CASRQGPNTEAFF.

CDR3: CASSSQGDGGEKLFF. CDR3 bases: TGTGCCAGCAGCTCCCAAGGGGACGGGGGTGAAAAACTGTTTTTT. The chain links TRBV11-2 to TRBJ1-4; the D gene is possibly TRBD1 (5 bases). This CDR3 comprises 15 residues. V dropped 4 bases and J dropped 7 bases, with 16 bases sitting between them. CDR1 and CDR2 from the germline V gene are SGHAT and FQNNGV. The variable domain in full, completed from reference TRBV11-2 and TRBJ1-4, reads EAGVAQSPRYKIIEKRQSVAFWCNPISGHATLYWYQQILGQGPKLLIQFQNNGVVDDSQLPKDRFSAERLKGVDSTLKIQPAKLEDSAVYLCASSSQGDGGEKLFFGSGTQLSVL.

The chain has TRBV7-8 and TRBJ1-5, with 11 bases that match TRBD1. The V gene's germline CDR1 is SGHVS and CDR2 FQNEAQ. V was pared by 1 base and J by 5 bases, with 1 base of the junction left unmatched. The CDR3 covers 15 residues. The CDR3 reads CASSLGTGGYQPQHF. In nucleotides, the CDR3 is TGTGCCAGCAGCTTAGGGACAGGGGGCTATCAGCCCCAGCATTTT.

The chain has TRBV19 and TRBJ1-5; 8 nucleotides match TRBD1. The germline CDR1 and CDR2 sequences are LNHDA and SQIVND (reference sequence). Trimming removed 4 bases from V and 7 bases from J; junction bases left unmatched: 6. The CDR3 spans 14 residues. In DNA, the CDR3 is TGTGCCAGTAGTACCACAGGGGGTAAACAGCCCCAGCATTTT. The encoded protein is CASSTTGGKQPQHF.

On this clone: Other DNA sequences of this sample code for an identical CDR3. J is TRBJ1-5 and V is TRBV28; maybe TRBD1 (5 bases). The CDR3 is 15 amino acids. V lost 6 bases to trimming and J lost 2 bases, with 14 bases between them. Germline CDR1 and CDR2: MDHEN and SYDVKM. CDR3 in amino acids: CASRPPTGGNQPQHF. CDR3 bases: TGTGCCAGCAGACCCCCCACAGGCGGCAATCAGCCCCAGCATTTT. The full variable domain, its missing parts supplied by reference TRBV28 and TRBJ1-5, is DVKVTQSSRYLVKRTGEKVFLECVQDMDHENMFWYRQDPGLGLRLIYFSYDVKMKEKGDIPEGYSVSREKKERFSLILESASTNQTSMYLCASRPPTGGNQPQHFGDGTRLSIL.

The CDR3 bases are TGTGCCAGCTCACCACGGCGGGACAGCTACGAGCAGTACTTC. This codes for CASSPRRDSYEQYF. The chain employs TRBV18 and TRBJ2-7, with D perhaps matching TRBD1 (7 bases). CDR3 length: 14 residues. V lost 1 base and J lost 3, with 10 bases in between. Germline V gene lookup returns CDR1 KGHSH and CDR2 LQKENI.

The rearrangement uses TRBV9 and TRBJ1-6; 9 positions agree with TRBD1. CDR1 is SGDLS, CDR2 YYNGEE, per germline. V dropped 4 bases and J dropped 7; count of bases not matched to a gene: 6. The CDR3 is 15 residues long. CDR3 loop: CASSTGQGSNSPLHF. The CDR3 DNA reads TGTGCCAGCAGCACGGGACAGGGCTCCAATTCACCCCTCCACTTT.

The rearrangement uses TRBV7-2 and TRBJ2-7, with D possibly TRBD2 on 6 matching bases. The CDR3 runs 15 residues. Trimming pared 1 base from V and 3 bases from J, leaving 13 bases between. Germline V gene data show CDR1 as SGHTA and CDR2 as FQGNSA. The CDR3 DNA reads TGTGCCAGCAGCTTAGTGCCGGGGGACCTCTACGAGCAGTACTTC. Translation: CASSLVPGDLYEQYF.

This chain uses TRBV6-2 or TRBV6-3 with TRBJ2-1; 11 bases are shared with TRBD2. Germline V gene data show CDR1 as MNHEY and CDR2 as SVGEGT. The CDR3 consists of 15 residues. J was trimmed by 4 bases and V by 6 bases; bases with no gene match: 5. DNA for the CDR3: TGTGCCAGCAGCGAGCCTAGCGGGGGGTACAATGAGCAGTTCTTC. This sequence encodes CASSEPSGGYNEQFF.

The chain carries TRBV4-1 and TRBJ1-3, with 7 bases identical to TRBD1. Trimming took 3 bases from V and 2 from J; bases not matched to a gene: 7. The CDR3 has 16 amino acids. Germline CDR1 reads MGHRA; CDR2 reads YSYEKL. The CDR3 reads CASSQPQTGAGNTIYF. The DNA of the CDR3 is TGCGCCAGCAGCCAGCCTCAAACAGGGGCTGGAAACACCATATATTTT.

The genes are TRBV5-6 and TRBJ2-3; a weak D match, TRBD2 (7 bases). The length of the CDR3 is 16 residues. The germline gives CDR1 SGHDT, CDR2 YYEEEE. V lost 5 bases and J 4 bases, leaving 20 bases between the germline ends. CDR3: CASSPTGGAEADTQYF. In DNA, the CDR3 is TGTGCCAGCAGTCCAACGGGGGGCGCCGAGGCAGATACGCAGTATTTT.

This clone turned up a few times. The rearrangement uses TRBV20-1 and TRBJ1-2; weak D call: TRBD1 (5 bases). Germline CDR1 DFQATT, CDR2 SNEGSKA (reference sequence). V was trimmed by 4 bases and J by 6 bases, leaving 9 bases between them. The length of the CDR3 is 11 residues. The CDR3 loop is CSAIRGNGYTF. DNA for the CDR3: TGCAGTGCTATTAGGGGTAATGGCTACACCTTC.

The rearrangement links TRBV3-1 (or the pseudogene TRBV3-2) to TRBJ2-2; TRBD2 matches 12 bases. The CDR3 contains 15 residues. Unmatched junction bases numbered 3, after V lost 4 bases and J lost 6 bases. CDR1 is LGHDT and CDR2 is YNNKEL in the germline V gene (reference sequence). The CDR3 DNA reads TGTGCCAGCAGCCGTCTAGCGGGGGGGTCCGGGGAGCTGTTTTTT. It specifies CASSRLAGGSGELFF.

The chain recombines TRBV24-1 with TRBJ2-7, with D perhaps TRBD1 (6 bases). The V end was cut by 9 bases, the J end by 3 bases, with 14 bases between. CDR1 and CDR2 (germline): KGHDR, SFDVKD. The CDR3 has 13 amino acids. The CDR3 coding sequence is TGTGCCACCTCGGGGACACCCAGCTACGAGCAGTACTTC. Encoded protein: CATSGTPSYEQYF.

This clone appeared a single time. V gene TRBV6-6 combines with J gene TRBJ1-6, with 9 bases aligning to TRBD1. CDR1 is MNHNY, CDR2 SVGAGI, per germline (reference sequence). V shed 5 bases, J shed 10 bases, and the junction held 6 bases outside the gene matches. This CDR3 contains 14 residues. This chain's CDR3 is CASSRDRVDSPLHF. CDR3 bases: TGTGCCAGCAGTAGGGACAGGGTAGACTCACCCCTCCACTTT.

The CDR3 spells CSVDNMGGDKETQYF. In DNA, the CDR3 is TGCAGCGTGGATAACATGGGAGGGGACAAAGAGACCCAGTACTTC. This chain links TRBV29-1 with TRBJ2-5, with TRBD2 as a possible D gene (7 bases). The germline CDR1 and CDR2 sequences are SQVTM and ANQGSEA. V was shortened by 6 bases and J by 3 bases, with 20 bases between the two germline ends. CDR3 length equals 15 residues. The variable domain in full, completed from reference TRBV29-1 and TRBJ2-5, reads SAVISQKPSRDICQRGTSLTIQCQVDSQVTMMFWYRQQPGQSLTLIATANQGSEATYESGFVIDKFPISRPNLTFSTLTVSNMSPEDSSIYLCSVDNMGGDKETQYFGPGTRLLVL.

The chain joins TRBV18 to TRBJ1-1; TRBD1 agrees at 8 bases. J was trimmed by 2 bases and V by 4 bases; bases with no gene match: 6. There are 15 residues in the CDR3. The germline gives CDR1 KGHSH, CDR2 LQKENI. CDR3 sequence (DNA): TGTGCCAGCTCACGGATACAGGGGGGTAACACTGAAGCTTTCTTT. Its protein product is CASSRIQGGNTEAFF. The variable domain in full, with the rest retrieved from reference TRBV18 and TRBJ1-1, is NAGVMQNPRHLVRRRGQEARLRCSPMKGHSHVYWYRQLPEEGLKFMVYLQKENIIDESGMPKERFSAEFPKEGPSILRIQQVVRGDSAAYFCASSRIQGGNTEAFFGQGTRLTVV.

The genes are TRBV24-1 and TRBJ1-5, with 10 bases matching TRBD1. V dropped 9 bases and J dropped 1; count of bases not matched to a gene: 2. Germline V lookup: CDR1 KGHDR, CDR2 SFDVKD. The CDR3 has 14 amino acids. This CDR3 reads CATGQGVSNQPQHF. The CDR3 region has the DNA TGTGCCACCGGACAGGGGGTGAGCAATCAGCCCCAGCATTTT.

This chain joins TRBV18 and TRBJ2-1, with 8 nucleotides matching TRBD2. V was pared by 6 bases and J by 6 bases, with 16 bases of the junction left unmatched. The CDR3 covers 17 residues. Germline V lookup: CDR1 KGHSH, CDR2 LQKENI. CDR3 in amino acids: CASSPPVGTRDANEQFF. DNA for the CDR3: TGTGCCAGCTCCCCCCCCGTCGGGACTAGGGACGCCAATGAGCAGTTCTTC.

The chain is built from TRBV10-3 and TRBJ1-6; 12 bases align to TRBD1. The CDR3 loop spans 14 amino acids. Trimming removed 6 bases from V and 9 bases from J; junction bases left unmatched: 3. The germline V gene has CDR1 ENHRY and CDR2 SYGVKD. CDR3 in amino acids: CAISGTGGRSPLHF. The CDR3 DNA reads TGTGCCATCAGCGGGACAGGGGGCCGTTCACCCCTCCACTTT.

As DNA, the CDR3 is TGTGCCAGCAGCCTAACCAGCGGGGGCTCCTACAATGAGCAGTTCTTC. Protein sequence: CASSLTSGGSYNEQFF. The genes are TRBV7-2 and TRBJ2-1, with TRBD2 matching 8 bases. CDR1 is SGHTA, CDR2 FQGNSA, per germline. The V and J ends lost 5 bases and 0 bases, in that order; junction bases with no gene match: 6. The CDR3 covers 16 residues.

The CDR3 loop is CASSQWDSNTGELFF. CDR3 nucleotides: TGTGCCAGCAGCCAGTGGGACTCTAACACCGGGGAGCTGTTTTTT. This rearrangement joins TRBV3-1 (or the pseudogene TRBV3-2) to TRBJ2-2; a weak D match, TRBD2 (6 bases). Between the trimmed V and J ends, which lost 3 bases and 2 bases, there was a span of 10 bases. The CDR3 spans 15 residues. Looked up from germline, CDR1 is LGHDT and CDR2 is YNNKEL (reference sequence).

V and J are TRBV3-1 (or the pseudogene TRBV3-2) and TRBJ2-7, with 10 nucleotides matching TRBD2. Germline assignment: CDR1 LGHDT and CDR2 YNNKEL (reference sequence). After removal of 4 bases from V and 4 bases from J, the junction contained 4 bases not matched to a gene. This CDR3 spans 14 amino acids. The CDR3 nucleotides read TGTGCCAGCAGCCTTCTAGCGGGGGCTTACGAGCAGTACTTC. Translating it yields CASSLLAGAYEQYF.

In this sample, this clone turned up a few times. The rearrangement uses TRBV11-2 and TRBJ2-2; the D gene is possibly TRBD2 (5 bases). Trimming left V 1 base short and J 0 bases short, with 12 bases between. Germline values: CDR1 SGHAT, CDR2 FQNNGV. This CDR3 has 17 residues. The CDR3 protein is CASSLVVANTNTGELFF. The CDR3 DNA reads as TGTGCCAGCAGCTTAGTGGTAGCGAACACGAACACCGGGGAGCTGTTTTTT.

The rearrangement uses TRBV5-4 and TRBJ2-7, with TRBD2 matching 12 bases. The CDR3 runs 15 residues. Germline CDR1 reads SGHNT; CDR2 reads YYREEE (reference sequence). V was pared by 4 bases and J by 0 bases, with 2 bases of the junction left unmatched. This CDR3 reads CASSLTSGSSYEQYF. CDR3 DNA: TGTGCCAGCAGCCTGACTAGCGGGAGCTCCTACGAGCAGTACTTC.